These 28 T cell receptor beta chains came from one sample sequenced in a study of blood T cell repertoires in COVID-19. Generated by immunoSEQ multiplex PCR, the TCRdb table keeps only in-frame clones and is missing some. Altogether approximately 160,000 clones are present, more than 75% being singletons, with the ten largest covering around 0.6%. Sequences were obtained from peripheral blood. These receptor sequences come from a man between 60 and 70 years old with COVID-19, enrolled during active disease.

V usage is TRBV4-2 and J usage is TRBJ2-5, with 9 bases lining up with TRBD2. J gave up 4 bases and V 0 bases, and 3 bases lay outside the gene matches. The CDR3 spans 15 residues. CDR1 and CDR2 from the germline V gene are LGHNA and YNFKEQ. CDR3 in DNA: TGTGCCAGCAGCCAAGACGGACTAGCGCGAGAGACCCAGTACTTC. Protein: CASSQDGLARETQYF.

The genes are TRBV9 and TRBJ2-1, with TRBD2 matching over 14 bases. Germline trimming cut 7 bases from V and 7 bases from J; bases unmatched to any gene: 10. This CDR3 contains 16 residues. From germline, CDR1 is SGDLS and CDR2 YYNGEE. CDR3: CASSAGTSGGFNEQFF. Written as DNA, the CDR3 is TGTGCCAGCTCAGCCGGGACTAGCGGGGGATTTAATGAGCAGTTCTTC.

The V and J genes are TRBV30 and TRBJ2-3; 8 bases agree with TRBD2. The CDR3 contains 15 residues. Germline-derived CDR1 and CDR2 are GTSNPN and SVGIG (reference sequence). V lost 4 bases to trimming and J lost 0 bases; unmatched junction nucleotides: 6. The CDR3 is CAWTISGASTDTQYF. In nucleotides, the CDR3 is TGTGCCTGGACTATTAGCGGGGCTAGCACAGATACGCAGTATTTT.

The chain links TRBV28 to TRBJ2-5, with 10 bases that match TRBD1. This CDR3 is 15 amino acids long. V lost 4 bases to trimming and J lost 5 bases; unmatched junction nucleotides: 7. Germline V gene sequence: CDR1 MDHEN, CDR2 SYDVKM. The CDR3 loop reads CASSSPGQGIETQYF. The CDR3 DNA reads TGTGCCAGCAGTTCACCGGGACAGGGGATTGAGACCCAGTACTTC.

This chain connects TRBV28 to TRBJ1-2; D possibly corresponds to TRBD1 (5 bases). The CDR3 totals 15 residues. CDR1 is MDHEN and CDR2 is SYDVKM in the germline V gene. Trimming pared 1 base from V and 5 bases from J, leaving 14 bases between. The chain's CDR3 is CASSLSPPRQYGYTF. The CDR3 nucleotides read TGTGCCAGCAGTTTATCCCCACCCCGACAGTATGGCTACACCTTC.

V is TRBV28 and J is TRBJ2-1; 9 bases are shared with TRBD1. Trimming cost V 6 bases and J 5 bases; bases outside gene matches: 11. The CDR3 is 16 amino acids. Germline CDR1 reads MDHEN; CDR2 reads SYDVKM. Here the CDR3 reads CASSFGTGRGNNEQFF. The CDR3 DNA reads as TGTGCCAGCAGCTTCGGGACAGGGAGAGGAAACAATGAGCAGTTCTTC.

This clone turned up a few times. This sequence joins TRBV5-5 and TRBJ2-7; D perhaps matches TRBD2 (6 bases). The V end lost 4 bases, the J end lost 5 bases, and 22 bases lay between the germline ends. The CDR3 is 16 residues long. In germline, CDR1 is SGHKS, CDR2 YYEKEE (reference sequence). The CDR3 DNA is TGTGCCAGCAGCCCACCCATGGGGGGAGGCTGGGACGAGCAGTACTTC. Residues: CASSPPMGGGWDEQYF.

V usage is TRBV15 and J usage is TRBJ2-3; 7 nucleotides agree with TRBD2. This CDR3 has 15 amino acids. J lost 6 bases, V lost 0 bases, and 6 bases had no gene match. From germline, CDR1 is LNHNV and CDR2 YYDKDF (reference sequence). The CDR3 loop is CATSRDRLALDTQYF. The CDR3 DNA follows: TGTGCCACCAGCAGAGATCGACTAGCATTGGATACGCAGTATTTT.

The rearrangement uses TRBV7-2 and TRBJ2-7; 10 nucleotides agree with TRBD2. Germline values: CDR1 SGHTA, CDR2 FQGNSA. V shed 5 bases and J 2 bases; nucleotides not matched to a gene: 3. The CDR3 spans 14 residues. CDR3 in amino acids: CASSALAGPYEQYF. CDR3 in DNA: TGTGCCAGCAGCGCACTAGCGGGGCCCTACGAGCAGTACTTC.

This chain uses TRBV27 with TRBJ2-5, with D unresolved. CDR3 length: 12 amino acids. Deletions cut 4 bases from V and 5 bases from J, with 8 bases between. Germline CDR1 and CDR2: MNHEY and SMNVEV (reference sequence). CDR3 amino acids: CASSSPGETQYF. Written as DNA, the CDR3 is TGTGCCAGCAGTTCCCCGGGTGAGACCCAGTACTTC.

V gene TRBV7-2 combines with J gene TRBJ1-5; 7 positions match TRBD1. Trimming removed 1 base from V and 3 bases from J; junction bases left unmatched: 3. The CDR3 length is 15 residues. CDR1 is SGHTA and CDR2 is FQGNSA in the germline V gene. CDR3 in amino acids: CASSLGQGNNQPQHF. CDR3 nucleotides: TGTGCCAGCAGCTTAGGACAGGGAAACAATCAGCCCCAGCATTTT.

The V and J genes are TRBV7-9 and TRBJ2-3; TRBD1 is a possible D gene (5 bases). This CDR3 contains 15 residues. Trimming shortened V by 1 base and J by 0 bases, and 8 bases separated the two germline ends. The germline V gene has CDR1 SEHNR and CDR2 FQNEAQ (reference sequence). The CDR3 sequence is CASSLVQGSTDTQYF. CDR3 nucleotide sequence: TGTGCCAGCAGCTTAGTGCAGGGTAGCACAGATACGCAGTATTTT.

V and J are TRBV28 and TRBJ1-6; D remains ambiguous. Trimming removed 5 bases at V and 5 bases at J, with 25 bases between. The CDR3 contains 19 residues. Germline lookup yields CDR1 MDHEN and CDR2 SYDVKM. CDR3 coding DNA: TGTGCCAGCAGTATCACATCCGGACGGCGCGGGTTCGATAATTCACCCCTCCACTTT. Translation gives CASSITSGRRGFDNSPLHF.

The rearrangement joins TRBV18 to TRBJ2-7; D is possibly TRBD2 (6 bases). The V gene lost 2 bases and the J gene lost 6 bases, with 11 bases spanning the gap. Germline loops: CDR1 KGHSH, CDR2 LQKENI. The CDR3 contains 13 residues. Here the CDR3 reads CASSPDIGGEQYF. For the CDR3, the DNA is TGTGCCAGCTCACCAGATATCGGGGGCGAGCAGTACTTC.

This rearrangement joins TRBV7-9 to TRBJ2-1; tentative D call: TRBD1 (5 bases). The CDR3 length is 15 residues. The ends were cut back, 6 bases at V and 1 base at J, with 13 bases in the middle. Germline lookup yields CDR1 SEHNR and CDR2 FQNEAQ (reference sequence). CDR3 sequence (DNA): TGTGCCAGCAGACTTTCTGACAGATCCTACAATGAGCAGTTCTTC. Translation: CASRLSDRSYNEQFF.

V usage is TRBV12-2 and J usage is TRBJ1-2; TRBD1 is the table's D call, not checked against the DNA. TRBV12-2 is given as a pseudogene. The CDR3 totals 16 residues. As DNA, the CDR3 is TGTGCAAGTCGCTTAGTATACCGGGACAGGGGGCTCGGCTACACCTTC. Translating gives CASRLVYRDRGLGYTF.

V and J are TRBV5-4 and TRBJ1-3; D may be TRBD1 (6 bases). CDR3 length: 15 residues. The V gene's germline CDR1 is SGHNT and CDR2 YYREEE (reference sequence). V dropped 1 base and J dropped 3 bases, with 11 bases sitting between them. In nucleotides, the CDR3 is TGTGCCAGCAGCTTGCGGGGGGGCATTGGAAACACCATATATTTT. Amino acids: CASSLRGGIGNTIYF.

This clone occurred once. Distinct nucleotide sequences in the sample also encode this CDR3. The chain couples TRBV7-9 to TRBJ1-1; D perhaps matches TRBD1 (6 bases). V lost 3 bases to trimming and J lost 1 base, with 6 bases between them. Germline CDR1 SEHNR, CDR2 FQNEAQ (reference sequence). The CDR3 totals 13 residues. The CDR3 sequence is CASSLTGNTEAFF. In nucleotides, the CDR3 is TGTGCCAGCAGCTTGACAGGGAACACTGAAGCTTTCTTT.

The J gene is TRBJ2-1, the V gene TRBV6-4, with 10 bases identical to TRBD2. Germline values: CDR1 MRHNA, CDR2 SNTAGT. This CDR3 comprises 17 residues. Unmatched junction bases numbered 5, after V lost 0 bases and J lost 3 bases. The chain's CDR3 is CASSDSSGTSVYNEQFF. The CDR3, as DNA: TGTGCCAGCAGTGACTCGAGTGGGACTAGCGTCTACAATGAGCAGTTCTTC.

This chain uses TRBV7-8 with TRBJ2-7; TRBD1 matches at 7 bases. The germline gives CDR1 SGHVS, CDR2 FQNEAQ. This CDR3 contains 14 residues. V was clipped by 7 bases and J by 3 bases; unmatched bases: 9. The CDR3 loop is CASTPRGRGYEQYF. DNA of the CDR3: TGTGCCAGCACTCCTAGGGGGCGCGGCTACGAGCAGTACTTC.

The table lists this clone with a few counts. The V gene is TRBV5-1, the J gene TRBJ2-1, with D possibly matching TRBD1 (5 bases). CDR1 is SGHRS, CDR2 YFSETQ, per germline. V lost 4 bases, J lost 2 bases, and 19 bases lay in between. This CDR3 spans 17 amino acids. The DNA for the CDR3 is TGCGCCAGCAGCCCAGGGCAGTCCGAGACCGCCTACAATGAGCAGTTCTTC. Translating gives CASSPGQSETAYNEQFF.

The chain employs TRBV11-2 and TRBJ2-1; D might be TRBD2 (6 bases). The CDR3 is 15 residues long. The V gene lost 1 base and the J gene lost 6 bases, with 13 bases spanning the gap. The germline V gene has CDR1 SGHAT and CDR2 FQNNGV. DNA for the CDR3: TGTGCCAGCAGCTTAGCGGCTAGCGAAGGCAATGAGCAGTTCTTC. Amino acid sequence: CASSLAASEGNEQFF.

The CDR3 spells CAWSEGTVSQPQHF. The CDR3 DNA is TGTGCCTGGAGTGAAGGAACAGTGTCTCAGCCCCAGCATTTT. J is TRBJ1-5 and V is TRBV30; D gene uncertain. The V end lost 1 base, the J end lost 6 bases, and 13 bases lay between the germline ends. Looked up from germline, CDR1 is GTSNPN and CDR2 is SVGIG (reference sequence). CDR3 length: 14 amino acids.

This clone has just a few counts. The V call is TRBV7-9, the J call TRBJ1-6; D gene uncertain. Trimming left V 2 bases short and J 9 bases short, with 14 bases between. In germline, CDR1 is SEHNR, CDR2 FQNEAQ (reference sequence). CDR3 length equals 15 residues. The CDR3 DNA sequence: TGTGCCAGCAGCTTATACGGGGTCGGCAGTTCACCCCTCCACTTT. Its protein product is CASSLYGVGSSPLHF. Filled out from reference TRBV7-9 and TRBJ1-6, the complete variable domain reads DTGVSQNPRHKITKRGQNVTFRCDPISEHNRLYWYRQTLGQGPEFLTYFQNEAQLEKSRLLSDRFSAERPKGSFSTLEIQRTEQGDSAMYLCASSLYGVGSSPLHFGNGTRLTVT.

This clone was detected only a few times. This rearrangement joins TRBV13 to TRBJ2-7, with a tentative D call TRBD2 (5 bases). Trimming took 6 bases from V and 4 from J, leaving 16 bases between them. The length of the CDR3 is 14 residues. Germline V gene sequence: CDR1 PRHDT, CDR2 FYEKMQ (reference sequence). The CDR3 DNA is TGTGCCAGCAGGCAACGAGGGTCTCTTTACGAGCAGTACTTC. It specifies CASRQRGSLYEQYF.

The chain joins TRBV24-1 to TRBJ1-2; TRBD1 matches 9 bases. The CDR3 consists of 15 residues. Looked up from germline, CDR1 is KGHDR and CDR2 is SFDVKD. V dropped 4 bases and J dropped 7; count of bases not matched to a gene: 9. CDR3 protein: CATSERTGAEPGYTF. As DNA, the CDR3 is TGTGCCACCAGTGAAAGGACAGGGGCTGAGCCTGGCTACACCTTC.

The J gene is TRBJ2-3, the V gene TRBV19; 7 nucleotides line up with TRBD1. J was trimmed by 2 bases and V by 3 bases; bases with no gene match: 8. Germline V gene data show CDR1 as LNHDA and CDR2 as SQIVND (reference sequence). CDR3 length equals 16 residues. In DNA form, the CDR3 reads TGTGCCAGTAGTATTGCACAGGGGAGAACCACAGATACGCAGTATTTT. Its translation is CASSIAQGRTTDTQYF.

The chain joins TRBV7-2 to TRBJ2-3, with TRBD2 identical over 7 bases. V lost 0 bases and J lost 1; bases outside the gene matches: 1. CDR1 SGHTA and CDR2 FQGNSA come from the germline V gene. This CDR3 region has 15 residues. The CDR3 DNA sequence: TGTGCCAGCAGCTTAGCCCTAGCGGGCACAGATACGCAGTATTTT. This gives the protein CASSLALAGTDTQYF.